The source of this T cell receptor (beta chain) is a study of molecular identifiers for immune sequencing clone quantification. Study findings and constraints: Barcode collisions between identical TCR molecules could shrink estimates of highly expanded clone sizes.

This clonotype has only a few counts. Its matching antigen is unknown. TCRdb called the PCR reads again in MiXCR, with one record for every CDR3 protein. Of approximately 670,000 distinct CDR3 sequences in the sample, less than 20% were seen once. This clonotype was obtained from a human donor in good health. Some libraries in this study had Jurkat cell RNA spiked in. Input material: naive CD8+ T cells from blood, with Jurkat cell RNA spiked in. This sample's subset: FACS-sorted CD8+CD4-CCR7+CD45RA+ naive T cells.

The CDR3 reads CASRPTTETQYF. DNA of the CDR3: TGTGCCAGCAGGCCAACGACAGAGACCCAGTACTTC. The chain joins TRBV6-2 or TRBV6-3 to TRBJ2-5; D remains ambiguous. The CDR3 totals 12 residues. Germline CDR1 and CDR2: MNHEY and SVGEGT. Trimming removed 6 bases from V and 4 bases from J, with 9 bases in between.